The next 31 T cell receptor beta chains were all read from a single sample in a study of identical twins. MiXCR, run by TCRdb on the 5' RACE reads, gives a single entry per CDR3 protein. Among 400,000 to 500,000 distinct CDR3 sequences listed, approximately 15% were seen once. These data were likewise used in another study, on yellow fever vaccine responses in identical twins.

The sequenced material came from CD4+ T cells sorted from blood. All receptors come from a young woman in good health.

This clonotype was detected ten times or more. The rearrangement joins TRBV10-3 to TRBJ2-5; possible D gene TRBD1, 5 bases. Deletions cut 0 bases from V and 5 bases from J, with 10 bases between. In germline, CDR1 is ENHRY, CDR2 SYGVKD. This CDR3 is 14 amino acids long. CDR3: CAISESGQLETQYF. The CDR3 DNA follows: TGTGCCATCAGTGAGTCGGGGCAATTGGAGACCCAGTACTTC.

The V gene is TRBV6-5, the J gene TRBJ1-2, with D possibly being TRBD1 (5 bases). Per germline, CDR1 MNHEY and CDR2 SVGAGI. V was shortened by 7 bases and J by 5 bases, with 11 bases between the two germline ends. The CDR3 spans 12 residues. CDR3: CASKQGQYGYTF. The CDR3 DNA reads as TGTGCCAGCAAGCAGGGCCAATATGGCTACACCTTC.

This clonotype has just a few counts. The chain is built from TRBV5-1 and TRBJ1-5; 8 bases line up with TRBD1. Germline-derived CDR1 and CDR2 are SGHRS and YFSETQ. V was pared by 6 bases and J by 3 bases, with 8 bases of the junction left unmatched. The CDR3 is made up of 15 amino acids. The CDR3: CASKEGTGNNQPQHF. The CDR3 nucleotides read TGCGCCAGCAAGGAGGGGACAGGAAACAATCAGCCCCAGCATTTT.

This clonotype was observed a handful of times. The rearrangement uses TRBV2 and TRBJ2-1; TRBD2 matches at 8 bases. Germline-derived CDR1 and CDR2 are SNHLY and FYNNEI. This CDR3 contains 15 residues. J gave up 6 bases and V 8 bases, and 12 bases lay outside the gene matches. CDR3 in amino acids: CASAQRSGSANEQFF. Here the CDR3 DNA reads TGTGCCAGCGCGCAACGGAGCGGGAGTGCCAATGAGCAGTTCTTC.

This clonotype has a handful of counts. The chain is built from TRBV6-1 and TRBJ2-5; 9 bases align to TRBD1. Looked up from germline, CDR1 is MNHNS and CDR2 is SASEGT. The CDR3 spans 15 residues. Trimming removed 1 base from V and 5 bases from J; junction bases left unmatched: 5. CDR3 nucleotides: TGTGCCAGCAGTGAAGGACAGGGGGGAGTTGAGACCCAGTACTTC. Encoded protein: CASSEGQGGVETQYF.

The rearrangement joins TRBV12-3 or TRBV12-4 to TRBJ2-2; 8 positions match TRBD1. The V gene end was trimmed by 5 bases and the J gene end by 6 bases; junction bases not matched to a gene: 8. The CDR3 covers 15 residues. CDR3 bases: TGTGCCAGCAGTGACAGGGGTGGGTACGCCGGGGAGCTGTTTTTT. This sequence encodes CASSDRGGYAGELFF.

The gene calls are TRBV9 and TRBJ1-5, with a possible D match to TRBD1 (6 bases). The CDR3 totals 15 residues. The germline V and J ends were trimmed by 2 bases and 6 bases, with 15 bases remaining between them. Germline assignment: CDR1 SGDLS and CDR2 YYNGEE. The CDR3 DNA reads TGTGCCAGCAGCGTGACAGGCCAGTCAGCTCAGCCCCAGCATTTT. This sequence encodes CASSVTGQSAQPQHF.

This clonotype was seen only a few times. CDR3 residues: CSARMGGLNTGELFF. CDR3 coding DNA: TGCAGTGCTAGAATGGGCGGGCTGAACACCGGGGAGCTGTTTTTT. This chain joins TRBV20-1 and TRBJ2-2; D may be TRBD2 (5 bases). Germline values: CDR1 DFQATT, CDR2 SNEGSKA (reference sequence). The V end lost 2 bases, the J end lost 1 base, and 11 bases lay between the germline ends. The CDR3 contains 15 residues.

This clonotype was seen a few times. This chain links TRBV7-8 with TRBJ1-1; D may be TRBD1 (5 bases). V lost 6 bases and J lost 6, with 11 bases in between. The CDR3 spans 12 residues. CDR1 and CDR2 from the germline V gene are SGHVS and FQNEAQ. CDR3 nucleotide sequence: TGTGCCAGCAGGAGTCGACAGTCTGAAGCTTTCTTT. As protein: CASRSRQSEAFF.

The CDR3, as DNA: TGTGCCAGCAGCTTGCTCCGGACAGGGACGGCAGATACGCAGTATTTT. Translation gives CASSLLRTGTADTQYF. The chain links TRBV11-2 to TRBJ2-3; 8 bases line up with TRBD1. The CDR3 loop spans 16 amino acids. With V trimmed by 3 bases and J by 4 bases, 9 bases remained unmatched. From germline, CDR1 is SGHAT and CDR2 FQNNGV.

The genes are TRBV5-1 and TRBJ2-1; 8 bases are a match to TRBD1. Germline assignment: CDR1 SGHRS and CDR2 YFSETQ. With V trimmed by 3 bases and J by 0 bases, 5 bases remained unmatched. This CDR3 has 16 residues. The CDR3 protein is CASSYDTGGSYNEQFF. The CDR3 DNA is TGCGCCAGCAGCTATGACACAGGGGGCTCCTACAATGAGCAGTTCTTC.

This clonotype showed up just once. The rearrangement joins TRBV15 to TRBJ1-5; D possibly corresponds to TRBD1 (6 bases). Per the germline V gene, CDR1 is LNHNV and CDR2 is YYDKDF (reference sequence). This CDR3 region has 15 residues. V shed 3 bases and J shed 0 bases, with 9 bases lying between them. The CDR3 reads CATSSTGLSNQPQHF. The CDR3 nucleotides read TGTGCCACCAGCAGTACAGGGCTTAGCAATCAGCCCCAGCATTTT.

CDR3 DNA: TGCGCCAGCTTTAAAACGGGACAGGGGGACGAGCAGTACTTC. Protein: CASFKTGQGDEQYF. The chain is built from TRBV5-1 and TRBJ2-7; 11 bases agree with TRBD1. The CDR3 sequence is 14 residues long. J gave up 5 bases and V 7 bases, and 8 bases lay outside the gene matches. In germline, CDR1 is SGHRS, CDR2 YFSETQ.

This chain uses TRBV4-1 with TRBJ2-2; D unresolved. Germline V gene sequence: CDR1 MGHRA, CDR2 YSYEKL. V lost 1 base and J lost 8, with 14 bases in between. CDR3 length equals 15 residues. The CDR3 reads CASSQGFVSSGELFF. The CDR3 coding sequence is TGCGCCAGCAGCCAAGGATTCGTTTCTTCAGGGGAGCTGTTTTTT.

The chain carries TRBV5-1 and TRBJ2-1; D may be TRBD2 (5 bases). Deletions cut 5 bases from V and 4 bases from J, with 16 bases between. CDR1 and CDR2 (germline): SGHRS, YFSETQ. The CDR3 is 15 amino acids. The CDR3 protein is CASRYRPEGYNEQFF. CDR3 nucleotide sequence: TGCGCCAGCAGATATCGCCCCGAGGGTTACAATGAGCAGTTCTTC.

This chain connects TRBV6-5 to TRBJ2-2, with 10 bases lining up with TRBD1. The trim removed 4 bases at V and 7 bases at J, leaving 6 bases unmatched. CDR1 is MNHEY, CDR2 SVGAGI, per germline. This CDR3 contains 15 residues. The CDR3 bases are TGTGCCAGCAGTTTGGGGACAGGGGTTATCGGGGAGCTGTTTTTT. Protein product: CASSLGTGVIGELFF.

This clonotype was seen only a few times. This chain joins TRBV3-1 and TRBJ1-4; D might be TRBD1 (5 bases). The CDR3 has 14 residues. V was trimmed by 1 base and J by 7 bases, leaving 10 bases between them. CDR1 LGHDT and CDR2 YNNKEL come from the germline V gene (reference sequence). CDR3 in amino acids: CASSQVGQGEKLFF. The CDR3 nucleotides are TGTGCCAGCAGCCAAGTTGGGCAGGGTGAAAAACTGTTTTTT.

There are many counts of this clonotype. The CDR3 loop is CASSLDGGYEQYF. In DNA form, the CDR3 reads TGCGCCAGCAGCTTGGACGGGGGCTACGAGCAGTACTTC. The chain combines TRBV5-1 with TRBJ2-7; weak D call: TRBD2 (6 bases). Germline values: CDR1 SGHRS, CDR2 YFSETQ. V dropped 0 bases and J dropped 3 bases, with 7 bases sitting between them. The CDR3 contains 13 residues. The complete variable domain, with remaining parts taken from reference TRBV5-1 and TRBJ2-7, reads KAGVTQTPRYLIKTRGQQVTLSCSPISGHRSVSWYQQTPGQGLQFLFEYFSETQRNKGNFPGRFSGRQFSNSRSEMNVSTLELGDSALYLCASSLDGGYEQYFGPGTRLTVT.

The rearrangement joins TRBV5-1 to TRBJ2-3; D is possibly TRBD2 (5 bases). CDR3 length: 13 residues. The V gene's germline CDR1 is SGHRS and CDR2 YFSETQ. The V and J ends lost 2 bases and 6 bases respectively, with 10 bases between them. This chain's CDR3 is CASSFGKSDTQYF. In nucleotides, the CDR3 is TGCGCCAGCAGCTTCGGGAAGAGTGATACGCAGTATTTT. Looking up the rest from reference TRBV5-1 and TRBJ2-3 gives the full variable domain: KAGVTQTPRYLIKTRGQQVTLSCSPISGHRSVSWYQQTPGQGLQFLFEYFSETQRNKGNFPGRFSGRQFSNSRSEMNVSTLELGDSALYLCASSFGKSDTQYFGPGTRLTVL.

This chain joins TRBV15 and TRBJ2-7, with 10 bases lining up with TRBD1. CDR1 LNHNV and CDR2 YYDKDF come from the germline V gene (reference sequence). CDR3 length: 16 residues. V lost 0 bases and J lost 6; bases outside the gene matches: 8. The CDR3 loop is CATSRERDRGRGEQYF. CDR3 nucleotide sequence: TGTGCCACCAGCAGAGAAAGGGACAGGGGAAGGGGCGAGCAGTACTTC.

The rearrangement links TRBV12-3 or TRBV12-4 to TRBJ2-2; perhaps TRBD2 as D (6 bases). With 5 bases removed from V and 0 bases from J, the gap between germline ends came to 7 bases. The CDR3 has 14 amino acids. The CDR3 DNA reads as TGTGCCAGCAGTGGAGGGGCGAACACCGGGGAGCTGTTTTTT. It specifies CASSGGANTGELFF.

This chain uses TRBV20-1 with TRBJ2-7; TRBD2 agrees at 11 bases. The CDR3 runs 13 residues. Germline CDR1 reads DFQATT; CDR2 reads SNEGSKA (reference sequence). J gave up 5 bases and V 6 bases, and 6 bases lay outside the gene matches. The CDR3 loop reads CSAGALAGDEQYF. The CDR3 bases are TGCAGTGCCGGAGCACTAGCGGGGGACGAGCAGTACTTC.

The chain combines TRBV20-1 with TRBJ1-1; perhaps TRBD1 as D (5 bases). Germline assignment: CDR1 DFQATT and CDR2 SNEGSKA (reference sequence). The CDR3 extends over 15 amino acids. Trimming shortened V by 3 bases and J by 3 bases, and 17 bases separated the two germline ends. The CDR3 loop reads CSASKQGLRYTEAFF. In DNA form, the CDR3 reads TGCAGTGCTAGTAAGCAGGGCTTGAGGTACACTGAAGCTTTCTTT.

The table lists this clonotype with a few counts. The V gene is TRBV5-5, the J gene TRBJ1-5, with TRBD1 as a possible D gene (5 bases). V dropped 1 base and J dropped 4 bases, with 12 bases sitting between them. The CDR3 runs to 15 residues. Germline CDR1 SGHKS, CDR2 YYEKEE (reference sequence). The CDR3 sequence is CASSLLGTENQPQHF. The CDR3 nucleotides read TGTGCCAGCAGCTTGCTTGGGACCGAAAATCAGCCCCAGCATTTT. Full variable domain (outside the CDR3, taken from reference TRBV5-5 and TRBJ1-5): DAGVTQSPTHLIKTRGQQVTLRCSPISGHKSVSWYQQVLGQGPQFIFQYYEKEERGRGNFPDRFSARQFPNYSSELNVNALLLGDSALYLCASSLLGTENQPQHFGDGTRLSIL.

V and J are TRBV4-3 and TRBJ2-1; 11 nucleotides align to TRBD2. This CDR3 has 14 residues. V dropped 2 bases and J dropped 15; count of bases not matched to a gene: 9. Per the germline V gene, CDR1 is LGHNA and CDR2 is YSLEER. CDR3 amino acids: CASSQTSTSGSMFF. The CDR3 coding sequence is TGCGCCAGCAGCCAAACTAGCACTAGCGGGAGTATGTTCTTC.

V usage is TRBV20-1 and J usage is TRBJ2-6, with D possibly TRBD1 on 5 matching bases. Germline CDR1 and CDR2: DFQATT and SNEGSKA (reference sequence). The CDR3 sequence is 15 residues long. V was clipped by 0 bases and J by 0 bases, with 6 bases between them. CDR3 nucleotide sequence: TGCAGTGCTAGAGATCAGGGCTCTGGGGCCAACGTCCTGACTTTC. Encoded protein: CSARDQGSGANVLTF.

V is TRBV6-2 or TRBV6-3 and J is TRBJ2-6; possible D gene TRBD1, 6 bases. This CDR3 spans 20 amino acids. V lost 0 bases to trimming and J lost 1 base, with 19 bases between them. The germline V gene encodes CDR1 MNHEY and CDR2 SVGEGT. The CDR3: CASSYSAGVILNSGANVLTF. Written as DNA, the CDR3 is TGTGCCAGCAGTTACTCGGCAGGGGTAATCCTAAATTCTGGGGCCAACGTCCTGACTTTC.

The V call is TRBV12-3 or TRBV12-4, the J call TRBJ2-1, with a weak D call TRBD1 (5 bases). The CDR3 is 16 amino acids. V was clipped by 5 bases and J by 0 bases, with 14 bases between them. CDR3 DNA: TGTGCCAGCAGTGTACTAACAGGTAGCTCCTACAATGAGCAGTTCTTC. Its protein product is CASSVLTGSSYNEQFF.

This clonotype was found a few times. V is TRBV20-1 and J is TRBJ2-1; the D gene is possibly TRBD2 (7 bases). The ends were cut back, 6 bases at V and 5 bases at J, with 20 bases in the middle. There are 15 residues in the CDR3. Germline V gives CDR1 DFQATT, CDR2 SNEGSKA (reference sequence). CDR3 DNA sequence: TGCAGTGCCCCCCCGGGCGGGGGCCCGAACAATGAGCAGTTCTTC. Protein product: CSAPPGGGPNNEQFF.

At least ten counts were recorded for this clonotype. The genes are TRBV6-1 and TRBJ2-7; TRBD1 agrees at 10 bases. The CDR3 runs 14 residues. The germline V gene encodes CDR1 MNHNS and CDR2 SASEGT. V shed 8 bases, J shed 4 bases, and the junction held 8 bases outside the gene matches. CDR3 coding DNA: TGTGCCAGCTCACGACAGGGGGCTGGATACGAGCAGTACTTC. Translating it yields CASSRQGAGYEQYF.

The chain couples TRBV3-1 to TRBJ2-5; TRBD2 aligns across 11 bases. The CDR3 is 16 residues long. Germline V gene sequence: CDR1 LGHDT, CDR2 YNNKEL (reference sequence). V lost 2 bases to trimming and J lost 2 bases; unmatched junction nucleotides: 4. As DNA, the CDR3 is TGTGCCAGCAGCCAACCTAGCGGGGGGTCTCAAGAGACCCAGTACTTC. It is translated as CASSQPSGGSQETQYF.